These 31 T cell receptor beta chains were all obtained from the same sample, sequenced in a study of cytomegalovirus exposure and HLA in healthy donors. The PCR used 60 Vbeta and 13 Jbeta primers. Measured with immunoSEQ multiplex PCR; TCRdb has only the in-frame clones, and not every one. This sample's table reports approximately 72,000 clones. What was sequenced was PBMCs. These receptors all come from a woman in her thirties or forties in good health and CMV-seropositive.

The chain is built from TRBV18 and TRBJ1-3; possible D gene TRBD1, 5 bases. V gave up 3 bases and J gave up 8 bases, with 20 bases separating them. The CDR3 sequence is 16 residues long. The germline CDR1 and CDR2 sequences are KGHSH and LQKENI. The CDR3 protein is CASSPDSRALIDTIYF. Written as DNA, the CDR3 is TGTGCCAGCTCACCCGATTCCAGGGCCCTCATAGACACCATATATTTT.

The V call is TRBV5-1, the J call TRBJ2-7; D is possibly TRBD1 (5 bases). This CDR3 comprises 16 residues. Germline CDR1 reads SGHRS; CDR2 reads YFSETQ. Between the trimmed V and J ends, which lost 4 bases and 3 bases, there was a span of 20 bases. The CDR3 is CASSLVPDSSRYEQYF. The DNA for the CDR3 is TGCGCCAGCAGCCTCGTACCCGACAGTAGTCGCTACGAGCAGTACTTC. Variable domain in full (rest from reference TRBV5-1 and TRBJ2-7): KAGVTQTPRYLIKTRGQQVTLSCSPISGHRSVSWYQQTPGQGLQFLFEYFSETQRNKGNFPGRFSGRQFSNSRSEMNVSTLELGDSALYLCASSLVPDSSRYEQYFGPGTRLTVT.

V gene TRBV5-1 combines with J gene TRBJ2-7; 10 positions agree with TRBD2. This CDR3 is 15 amino acids long. From germline, CDR1 is SGHRS and CDR2 YFSETQ. V gave up 1 base and J gave up 1 base; unmatched junction bases: 2. The CDR3 DNA sequence: TGCGCCAGCAGCTTGAAACTAGCGGGATCCTACGAGCAGTACTTC. Its translation is CASSLKLAGSYEQYF.

The chain employs TRBV7-2 and TRBJ1-2; 7 nucleotides line up with TRBD1. J lost 4 bases, V lost 6 bases, and 8 bases had no gene match. CDR1 and CDR2 from the germline V gene are SGHTA and FQGNSA. The CDR3 length is 14 residues. The CDR3 nucleotides are TGTGCCAGCAGTCCTCCGGGACAGTTCTATGGCTACACCTTC. Translating gives CASSPPGQFYGYTF.

The V gene is TRBV5-1, the J gene TRBJ1-1; D uncertain. CDR3 length equals 14 residues. Germline values: CDR1 SGHRS, CDR2 YFSETQ. V lost 10 bases and J 0 bases, leaving 16 bases between the germline ends. CDR3 sequence reads: CASEPGDMNTEAFF. In DNA, the CDR3 is TGCGCCTCAGAGCCGGGAGACATGAACACTGAAGCTTTCTTT.

This chain connects TRBV7-9 to TRBJ1-2, with a weak D call TRBD1 (6 bases). V lost 5 bases to trimming and J lost 5 bases, with 18 bases between them. CDR1 is SEHNR and CDR2 is FQNEAQ in the germline V gene (reference sequence). The length of the CDR3 is 15 residues. The CDR3, as DNA: TGTGCCAGCAGCCCATGGGGGCGGGGGGTATATGGCTACACCTTC. Its translation is CASSPWGRGVYGYTF.

This chain connects TRBV5-1 to TRBJ2-2; 11 bases fit TRBD1. The CDR3 runs to 15 residues. The trim removed 4 bases at V and 6 bases at J, leaving 5 bases unmatched. Germline CDR1 and CDR2: SGHRS and YFSETQ. CDR3 DNA: TGCGCCAGCAGCCCCGGGACAGGGGGACCCGGGGAGCTGTTTTTT. It encodes CASSPGTGGPGELFF.

The J gene is TRBJ1-2, the V gene TRBV6-5; unclear D gene. The CDR3 totals 15 residues. V was shortened by 4 bases and J by 6 bases, with 18 bases between the two germline ends. Germline CDR1 reads MNHEY; CDR2 reads SVGAGI. The CDR3 DNA reads TGTGCCAGCAGTTCCCCGGGAGGCTCGGAGGATGGCTACACCTTC. Translation: CASSSPGGSEDGYTF.

The gene calls are TRBV6-5 and TRBJ1-3; D possibly corresponds to TRBD1 (5 bases). Germline V gene sequence: CDR1 MNHEY, CDR2 SVGAGI. V lost 0 bases and J 0 bases, leaving 9 bases between the germline ends. The CDR3 covers 16 residues. CDR3 DNA sequence: TGTGCCAGCAGTTACTCGACAGACCTCTCTGGAAACACCATATATTTT. This sequence encodes CASSYSTDLSGNTIYF.

The V and J genes are TRBV7-3 and TRBJ2-3; 11 nucleotides line up with TRBD2. In germline, CDR1 is SGHTA, CDR2 FQGTGA. The CDR3 spans 17 residues. The V gene end was trimmed by 0 bases and the J gene end by 6 bases; junction bases not matched to a gene: 8. The CDR3 nucleotides are TGTGCCAGCAGCTTAACGGGGACTAGCGGCCAAGGGGATACGCAGTATTTT. As protein: CASSLTGTSGQGDTQYF.

J is TRBJ1-1 and V is TRBV7-8; D remains ambiguous. Germline CDR1 reads SGHVS; CDR2 reads FQNEAQ. V was clipped by 4 bases and J by 2 bases, with 23 bases between them. This CDR3 comprises 18 residues. CDR3 sequence reads: CASSSQLWASSTNTEAFF. CDR3 DNA: TGTGCCAGCAGCTCTCAGCTCTGGGCCTCGAGCACAAACACTGAAGCTTTCTTT. Together with reference TRBV7-8 and TRBJ1-1, the CDR3 gives the full variable domain: GAGVSQSPRYKVAKRGQDVALRCDPISGHVSLFWYQQALGQGPEFLTYFQNEAQLDKSGLPSDRFFAERPEGSVSTLKIQRTQQEDSAVYLCASSSQLWASSTNTEAFFGQGTRLTVV.

The chain uses TRBV7-8 and TRBJ2-7; 8 nucleotides align to TRBD1. Germline-derived CDR1 and CDR2 are SGHVS and FQNEAQ. The CDR3 loop spans 18 amino acids. Germline trimming cut 2 bases from V and 6 bases from J; bases unmatched to any gene: 18. In DNA, the CDR3 is TGTGCCAGCAGCTTAATCTATAGAGCGCCAGGGGGCCAGGGCGAGCAGTACTTC. It translates to CASSLIYRAPGGQGEQYF.

V usage is TRBV25-1 and J usage is TRBJ2-7, with D maybe TRBD2 (7 bases). CDR1 and CDR2 from the germline V gene are MGHDK and SYGVNS. The CDR3 consists of 14 residues. The V end lost 3 bases, the J end lost 7 bases, and 16 bases lay between the germline ends. This chain's CDR3 is CASSDRGRGGEQYF. In DNA, the CDR3 is TGTGCCAGCAGTGATAGGGGGAGGGGAGGTGAGCAGTACTTC.

This chain connects TRBV6-5 to TRBJ1-6, with D unresolved. The CDR3 extends over 12 amino acids. The V gene lost 6 bases and the J gene lost 3 bases, with 3 bases spanning the gap. Germline assignment: CDR1 MNHEY and CDR2 SVGAGI. The CDR3 loop reads CASSFYNSPLHF. The CDR3 region has the DNA TGTGCCAGCAGCTTCTATAATTCACCCCTCCACTTT.

CDR3 sequence: CASSEGIPGQVEQYF. The CDR3 nucleotides read TGTGCCAGCAGTGAAGGTATTCCGGGACAGGTCGAGCAGTACTTC. This chain connects TRBV6-1 to TRBJ2-7; TRBD1 matches at 8 bases. The CDR3 runs 15 residues. The V gene's germline CDR1 is MNHNS and CDR2 SASEGT. The junction had 8 bases not matched to a gene; V was cut back by 1 base and J by 6 bases.

The chain recombines TRBV11-2 with TRBJ2-4; D remains unclear. CDR3 length: 15 residues. Trimming cost V 1 base and J 3 bases, with 10 bases left between them. CDR1 is SGHAT and CDR2 is FQNNGV in the germline V gene. DNA for the CDR3: TGTGCCAGCAGCTTAGTGGCCGTAAGCAAAAACATTCAGTACTTC. Its protein product is CASSLVAVSKNIQYF.

The chain combines TRBV12-5 with TRBJ2-1; 9 nucleotides align to TRBD1. From germline, CDR1 is LGHNT and CDR2 FRNRAP. This CDR3 is built from 13 residues. The CDR3 spells CASKLGQGNEQFF. The CDR3, as DNA: TGTGCCTCAAAGCTGGGACAGGGAAATGAGCAGTTCTTC.

The chain recombines TRBV9 with TRBJ2-7, with D possibly TRBD1 on 6 matching bases. This CDR3 has 16 amino acids. The V gene lost 2 bases and the J gene lost 5 bases, with 20 bases spanning the gap. Germline V gene sequence: CDR1 SGDLS, CDR2 YYNGEE. The CDR3 sequence: CASSVGLSTGVDEQYF. In DNA form, the CDR3 reads TGTGCCAGCAGCGTTGGGTTATCGACAGGAGTCGACGAGCAGTACTTC.

V is TRBV5-4 and J is TRBJ2-1; 13 bases map to TRBD2. The J segment lost 7 bases and the V segment lost 4 bases, leaving 5 bases of the junction unmatched. The CDR3 has 15 amino acids. Germline loops: CDR1 SGHNT, CDR2 YYREEE (reference sequence). The CDR3 DNA reads as TGTGCCAGCAGCGGTGGACTAGCGGGAGCAAATGAGCAGTTCTTC. It specifies CASSGGLAGANEQFF.

V is TRBV29-1 and J is TRBJ1-4, with D hard to call. The CDR3 covers 15 residues. Germline CDR1 and CDR2: SQVTM and ANQGSEA. The V end was cut by 7 bases, the J end by 2 bases, with 17 bases between. CDR3 bases: TGCAGCGCTATTCGTACGGGGAATACTAATGAAAAACTGTTTTTT. Translation: CSAIRTGNTNEKLFF.

This chain links TRBV7-3 with TRBJ1-3, with TRBD1 matching 8 bases. The CDR3 is 17 residues long. Germline CDR1 SGHTA, CDR2 FQGTGA. J gave up 4 bases and V 2 bases, and 10 bases lay outside the gene matches. CDR3 sequence: CASSLYGQGARGNTIYF. CDR3 DNA sequence: TGTGCCAGCAGCTTATACGGTCAGGGGGCGCGGGGAAACACCATATATTTT.

Worth noting for this clone: The junction differs from germline at one of its ends, possibly a read error. This chain links TRBV7-9 with TRBJ2-2; the D gene is possibly TRBD2 (5 bases). The length of the CDR3 is 15 residues. Germline V gives CDR1 SEHNR, CDR2 FQNEAQ (reference sequence). CDR3 nucleotides: TGTGCCAGCAGGGAGGACGGAGCGAACCCCGGGGAGCTGTTTTTT. Its protein is CASREDGANPGELFF.

About this clone: Germline and junction disagree at one end, which may indicate a read error. This sample includes further DNA sequences coding for the same CDR3. CDR3 residues: CASSLQGARGNTEAFF. CDR3 nucleotide sequence: TGTGCCAGCAGTCTACAGGGGGCGAGAGGTAACACTGAAGCTTTCTTC. The chain joins TRBV28 to TRBJ1-1, with 9 bases identical to TRBD1. Germline loops: CDR1 MDHEN, CDR2 SYDVKM. CDR3 length: 16 residues.

The V and J genes are TRBV5-1 and TRBJ2-7; 9 bases are shared with TRBD1. Looked up from germline, CDR1 is SGHRS and CDR2 is YFSETQ. The CDR3 spans 16 residues. The junction had 6 bases not matched to a gene; V was cut back by 0 bases and J by 2 bases. The CDR3 reads CASSLGPGQGAYEQYF. The CDR3 DNA follows: TGCGCCAGCAGCTTGGGACCGGGACAGGGCGCCTACGAGCAGTACTTC.

CDR3 loop: CASSIAATGVSEAFF. In nucleotides, the CDR3 is TGTGCCAGTAGTATCGCCGCGACGGGGGTTTCTGAAGCTTTCTTT. The chain carries TRBV19 and TRBJ1-1, with D perhaps TRBD1 (5 bases). The V end was cut by 3 bases, the J end by 6 bases, with 17 bases between. Germline values: CDR1 LNHDA, CDR2 SQIVND (reference sequence). The CDR3 is 15 residues long.

CDR3 in DNA: TGTGCCAGCAGCCAAACGAGTGATAGTGGCTACACCTTC. It codes for CASSQTSDSGYTF. The chain combines TRBV7-2 with TRBJ1-2; D not certain. The V gene lost 5 bases and the J gene lost 7 bases, with 14 bases spanning the gap. The CDR3 is made up of 13 amino acids. Germline V gives CDR1 SGHTA, CDR2 FQGNSA. Combining the CDR3 with reference TRBV7-2 and TRBJ1-2 gives the whole variable domain GAGVSQSPSNKVTEKGKDVELRCDPISGHTALYWYRQSLGQGLEFLIYFQGNSAPDKSGLPSDRFSAERTGGSVSTLTIQRTQQEDSAVYLCASSQTSDSGYTFGSGTRLTVV.

Concerning this clone: Distinct nucleotide sequences in the sample also encode this CDR3. This chain links TRBV5-1 with TRBJ1-1; tentative D call: TRBD1 (5 bases). Between the trimmed V and J ends, which lost 4 bases and 0 bases, there was a span of 10 bases. Per germline, CDR1 SGHRS and CDR2 YFSETQ. CDR3 size: 14 residues. Written as DNA, the CDR3 is TGCGCCAGCAGCCCGGACACCTTGAACACTGAAGCTTTCTTT. Amino acid sequence: CASSPDTLNTEAFF. The variable domain in full, with the rest retrieved from reference TRBV5-1 and TRBJ1-1, is KAGVTQTPRYLIKTRGQQVTLSCSPISGHRSVSWYQQTPGQGLQFLFEYFSETQRNKGNFPGRFSGRQFSNSRSEMNVSTLELGDSALYLCASSPDTLNTEAFFGQGTRLTVV.

J is TRBJ2-7 and V is TRBV6-6; TRBD2 aligns across 9 bases. The CDR3 runs 14 residues. The V and J ends lost 8 bases and 5 bases, in that order; junction bases with no gene match: 10. The germline CDR1 and CDR2 sequences are MNHNY and SVGAGI (reference sequence). The CDR3 here is CASGNSGSLHEQYF. The CDR3 DNA reads TGTGCCAGCGGGAATAGCGGGAGTCTCCACGAGCAGTACTTC.

V is TRBV7-9 and J is TRBJ1-1; perhaps TRBD1 as D (5 bases). CDR1 and CDR2 (germline): SEHNR, FQNEAQ (reference sequence). The V end lost 1 base, the J end lost 5 bases, and 11 bases lay between the germline ends. The CDR3 runs to 14 residues. For the CDR3, the DNA is TGTGCCAGCAGCTTAGGGGGCCTTGGGACTGAAGCTTTCTTT. This codes for CASSLGGLGTEAFF.

The rearrangement uses TRBV19 and TRBJ1-6; D is undetermined. The CDR3 sequence is 14 residues long. Germline CDR1 LNHDA, CDR2 SQIVND (reference sequence). V lost 6 bases to trimming and J lost 2 bases, with 8 bases between them. The CDR3 is CASRRAAYNSPLHF. As DNA, the CDR3 is TGTGCCAGTAGGAGGGCTGCCTATAATTCACCCCTCCACTTT.

J is TRBJ1-6 and V is TRBV4-2; TRBD1 might be the D (5 bases). CDR1 and CDR2 from the germline V gene are LGHNA and YNFKEQ. The CDR3 spans 17 residues. The germline V and J ends were trimmed by 1 base and 0 bases, with 10 bases remaining between them. The CDR3 protein is CASSQGGLSSYNSPLHF. Here the CDR3 DNA reads TGTGCCAGCAGCCAAGGGGGCCTGAGCTCCTATAATTCACCCCTCCACTTT.